Presented here are 29 T cell receptor beta chains from one specimen sequenced in a study of blood T cell repertoires in COVID-19. The repertoire was sequenced with immunoSEQ multiplex PCR; TCRdb's copy has only in-frame clones and lacks some. This table holds around 100,000 clones, roughly 85% found once. Sequenced sample: peripheral blood. The receptors stem from a man between 50 and 59 years old in a cohort sampled during active COVID-19.

This chain connects TRBV24-1 to TRBJ1-1; TRBD1 agrees at 7 bases. Germline V CDR1 and CDR2: KGHDR, SFDVKD. The CDR3 extends over 12 amino acids. V shed 7 bases, J shed 3 bases, and the junction held 1 base outside the gene matches. The CDR3 protein is CATRGQYTEAFF. The CDR3 DNA is TGTGCCACCAGGGGACAGTACACTGAAGCTTTCTTT.

The chain recombines TRBV5-6 with TRBJ2-2, with 9 bases fitting TRBD1. With V trimmed by 4 bases and J by 7 bases, 8 bases remained unmatched. The CDR3 contains 15 residues. Germline values: CDR1 SGHDT, CDR2 YYEEEE. The CDR3 bases are TGTGCCAGCAGCCGCGGGACAGGGAGGAACGGGGAGCTGTTTTTT. Protein sequence: CASSRGTGRNGELFF.

This clone was detected once. The rearrangement joins TRBV18 to TRBJ1-1, with TRBD1 as a possible D gene (5 bases). The germline gives CDR1 KGHSH, CDR2 LQKENI. V was trimmed by 5 bases and J by 6 bases, leaving 16 bases between them. The CDR3 is made up of 14 amino acids. DNA for the CDR3: TGTGCCAGCTCATACCAGGCAGGGTTGGCTGAAGCTTTCTTT. As protein: CASSYQAGLAEAFF.

This clone was found once. J is TRBJ2-3 and V is TRBV2, with TRBD2 matching over 7 bases. Germline loops: CDR1 SNHLY, CDR2 FYNNEI. The CDR3 extends over 14 amino acids. The junction had 4 bases not matched to a gene; V was cut back by 3 bases and J by 4 bases. The DNA for the CDR3 is TGTGCCAGCAGTGATGGTGCGGGGGCAGATACGCAGTATTTT. It is translated as CASSDGAGADTQYF.

V and J are TRBV7-9 and TRBJ2-2; D is unresolved. V was trimmed by 5 bases and J by 4 bases, leaving 11 bases between them. CDR3 length: 14 amino acids. Germline V gives CDR1 SEHNR, CDR2 FQNEAQ (reference sequence). The CDR3: CASSQEAVTGELFF. The CDR3 bases are TGTGCCAGCAGCCAAGAGGCCGTCACCGGGGAGCTGTTTTTT.

The V call is TRBV12-3 or TRBV12-4, the J call TRBJ1-2, with D possibly being TRBD1 (5 bases). V was cut by 6 bases and J by 4 bases, with 12 bases left in between. The CDR3 has 13 residues. The CDR3 loop reads CASSPGGGYGYTF. Here the CDR3 DNA reads TGTGCCAGCAGCCCGGGGGGGGGCTATGGCTACACCTTC.

V is TRBV6-5 and J is TRBJ1-2; D is possibly TRBD1 (5 bases). Germline V gives CDR1 MNHEY, CDR2 SVGAGI. The CDR3 length is 14 residues. Trimming pared 9 bases from V and 7 bases from J, leaving 21 bases between. The CDR3 loop reads CASKGQGGAGGYTF. The CDR3, as DNA: TGTGCCAGTAAGGGCCAGGGTGGAGCGGGTGGCTACACCTTC.

V is TRBV18 and J is TRBJ1-2, with 7 bases that match TRBD1. Trimming cost V 3 bases and J 6 bases; bases outside gene matches: 10. Per the germline V gene, CDR1 is KGHSH and CDR2 is LQKENI. This CDR3 has 15 amino acids. DNA for the CDR3: TGTGCCAGCTCACCCACAGACAGGGCCACCGATGGCTACACCTTC. This sequence encodes CASSPTDRATDGYTF.

The chain joins TRBV7-8 to TRBJ2-3; a weak D match, TRBD2 (6 bases). The length of the CDR3 is 16 residues. Trimming removed 1 base at V and 2 bases at J, with 13 bases between. Per the germline V gene, CDR1 is SGHVS and CDR2 is FQNEAQ. This chain's CDR3 is CASSLVAAGFTDTQYF. The CDR3 DNA sequence: TGTGCCAGCAGCTTAGTCGCGGCGGGGTTCACAGATACGCAGTATTTT.

The chain combines TRBV6-1 with TRBJ2-3; TRBD2 is a possible D gene (5 bases). Germline-derived CDR1 and CDR2 are MNHNS and SASEGT. Trimming stripped 4 bases from V and 0 bases from J, with 17 bases between. The CDR3 spans 17 residues. CDR3 DNA sequence: TGTGCCAGCAGTGGGCCCCCATCTAGCTCGAGCACAGATACGCAGTATTTT. Translated: CASSGPPSSSSTDTQYF.

V and J are TRBV11-3 and TRBJ2-5; TRBD2 matches at 10 bases. CDR3 length: 17 residues. The germline V gene has CDR1 SGHNT and CDR2 YENEEA. Trimming took 2 bases from V and 4 from J; bases not matched to a gene: 10. CDR3 in amino acids: CASSLRSSGGIPETQYF. For the CDR3, the DNA is TGTGCCAGCAGCTTACGGTCTAGCGGGGGTATCCCAGAGACCCAGTACTTC.

The chain couples TRBV15 to TRBJ1-5; D remains ambiguous. V lost 1 base and J 7 bases, leaving 17 bases between the germline ends. Germline loops: CDR1 LNHNV, CDR2 YYDKDF (reference sequence). The CDR3 runs 16 residues. The CDR3 sequence: CATSRVTSPSGQPQHF. The CDR3 bases are TGTGCCACCAGCAGAGTTACTAGCCCCTCGGGGCAGCCCCAGCATTTT.

The chain combines TRBV10-3 with TRBJ2-1; TRBD2 agrees at 7 bases. V lost 7 bases to trimming and J lost 5 bases; unmatched junction nucleotides: 8. Germline V gene lookup returns CDR1 ENHRY and CDR2 SYGVKD. The CDR3 runs 14 residues. The DNA of the CDR3 is TGTGCCATCACCCCGGGACTACCGAACAATGAGCAGTTCTTC. Protein: CAITPGLPNNEQFF.

This chain links TRBV4-2 with TRBJ1-2; D remains unclear. CDR1 and CDR2 (germline): LGHNA, YNFKEQ. The CDR3 runs to 15 residues. With 4 bases removed from V and 1 base from J, the gap between germline ends came to 13 bases. CDR3 sequence: CASSPNQQDNYGYTF. The CDR3 coding sequence is TGTGCCAGCAGCCCGAACCAACAAGATAACTATGGCTACACCTTC.

The chain has TRBV2 and TRBJ1-6; the D gene is possibly TRBD1 (6 bases). Germline values: CDR1 SNHLY, CDR2 FYNNEI. V dropped 6 bases and J dropped 0 bases, with 9 bases sitting between them. The CDR3 has 15 residues. CDR3 sequence (DNA): TGTGCCAGCAGCCTGGACAGCTCCTATAATTCACCCCTCCACTTT. Amino acid sequence: CASSLDSSYNSPLHF.

The chain has TRBV7-2 and TRBJ1-4, with a weak D call TRBD1 (6 bases). The CDR3 covers 14 residues. Germline-derived CDR1 and CDR2 are SGHTA and FQGNSA. The V end was cut by 1 base, the J end by 8 bases, with 11 bases between. CDR3 loop: CASSLDRVVEKLFF. The CDR3 bases are TGTGCCAGCAGCTTAGACAGGGTTGTGGAAAAACTGTTTTTT.

The chain links TRBV6-2 or TRBV6-3 to TRBJ2-7, with 10 bases identical to TRBD2. This CDR3 is 14 amino acids long. Trimming took 6 bases from V and 7 from J; bases not matched to a gene: 9. Germline values: CDR1 MNHEY, CDR2 SVGEGT. The CDR3 DNA reads as TGTGCCAGCAGCGAGGGACTAGCGCTGGGGGAGCAGTACTTC. Amino acid sequence: CASSEGLALGEQYF.

The chain links TRBV15 to TRBJ1-5, with no clear D. V was clipped by 1 base and J by 1 base, with 14 bases between them. This CDR3 comprises 17 residues. In germline, CDR1 is LNHNV, CDR2 YYDKDF (reference sequence). In DNA form, the CDR3 reads TGTGCCACCAGCAGAGTCCGGCCGCCGAGGAGCAATCAGCCCCAGCATTTT. Protein product: CATSRVRPPRSNQPQHF.

The chain carries TRBV6-6 and TRBJ2-1; 9 bases fit TRBD1. J gave up 5 bases and V 5 bases, and 7 bases lay outside the gene matches. CDR1 is MNHNY and CDR2 is SVGAGI in the germline V gene (reference sequence). The CDR3 runs 15 residues. The CDR3 DNA reads as TGTGCCAGCAGTCACGACAGGGGGATCAACAATGAGCAGTTCTTC. It yields the protein CASSHDRGINNEQFF.

This clone was found once. The chain links TRBV7-8 to TRBJ2-3; 7 bases align to TRBD2. The CDR3 is 14 residues long. Germline trimming cut 5 bases from V and 6 bases from J; bases unmatched to any gene: 8. CDR1 is SGHVS, CDR2 FQNEAQ, per germline. CDR3 in amino acids: CASSTSTGGDTQYF. CDR3 nucleotides: TGTGCCAGCAGCACCTCAACCGGGGGGGATACGCAGTATTTT.

The chain carries TRBV5-1 and TRBJ1-1; weak D call: TRBD1 (5 bases). From germline, CDR1 is SGHRS and CDR2 YFSETQ. Trimming removed 5 bases at V and 1 base at J, with 9 bases between. CDR3 length: 13 residues. CDR3 sequence: CASRTGQNTEAFF. CDR3 coding DNA: TGCGCCAGCAGGACCGGACAGAACACTGAAGCTTTCTTT.

The rearrangement uses TRBV15 and TRBJ1-5; D possibly corresponds to TRBD1 (6 bases). There are 14 residues in the CDR3. The germline V gene has CDR1 LNHNV and CDR2 YYDKDF (reference sequence). Trimming cost V 4 bases and J 3 bases, with 10 bases left between them. The CDR3 loop is CATSKGEINQPQHF. CDR3 DNA: TGTGCCACCAGCAAGGGGGAAATCAATCAGCCCCAGCATTTT. Full variable domain (outside the CDR3, taken from reference TRBV15 and TRBJ1-5): DAMVIQNPRYQVTQFGKPVTLSCSQTLNHNVMYWYQQKSSQAPKLLFHYYDKDFNNEADTPDNFQSRRPNTSFCFLDIRSPGLGDTAMYLCATSKGEINQPQHFGDGTRLSIL.

V gene TRBV4-1 combines with J gene TRBJ1-2, with no clear D. V lost 0 bases and J 5 bases, leaving 13 bases between the germline ends. The germline V gene has CDR1 MGHRA and CDR2 YSYEKL. This CDR3 is 15 amino acids long. This CDR3 reads CASSQEVRSGYGYTF. CDR3 bases: TGCGCCAGCAGCCAAGAAGTTAGATCCGGTTATGGCTACACCTTC.

The rearrangement uses TRBV28 and TRBJ1-1, with D hard to call. Trimming removed 7 bases at V and 5 bases at J, with 14 bases between. Germline assignment: CDR1 MDHEN and CDR2 SYDVKM. The CDR3 contains 13 residues. As DNA, the CDR3 is TGTGCCAGCACCCCTCAAAGAGGAACTGAAGCTTTCTTT. Residues: CASTPQRGTEAFF. Full variable domain (outside the CDR3, taken from reference TRBV28 and TRBJ1-1): DVKVTQSSRYLVKRTGEKVFLECVQDMDHENMFWYRQDPGLGLRLIYFSYDVKMKEKGDIPEGYSVSREKKERFSLILESASTNQTSMYLCASTPQRGTEAFFGQGTRLTVV.

This chain links TRBV7-4 with TRBJ1-4; 9 bases match TRBD1. V was clipped by 5 bases and J by 6 bases; unmatched bases: 7. The length of the CDR3 is 15 residues. The V gene's germline CDR1 is SGHVT and CDR2 SQSDAQ. The CDR3 coding sequence is TGTGCCAGCAGCCCCCGACAGGGGGTCGATGAAAAACTGTTTTTT. The encoded protein is CASSPRQGVDEKLFF.

The CDR3 DNA reads TGCAGTGCCCAATGGAGGGATGGCTACACCTTC. This translates into CSAQWRDGYTF. The J gene is TRBJ1-2, the V gene TRBV20-1; D call uncertain. The CDR3 is 11 residues long. Germline CDR1 and CDR2: DFQATT and SNEGSKA (reference sequence). V was clipped by 6 bases and J by 6 bases, with 11 bases between them.

The V and J genes are TRBV7-2 and TRBJ2-2, with D perhaps matching TRBD2 (7 bases). V was cut by 3 bases and J by 9 bases, with 17 bases left in between. CDR1 is SGHTA, CDR2 FQGNSA, per germline. The CDR3 is made up of 15 amino acids. The CDR3 loop is CASSFGGGNFRELFF. The CDR3 nucleotides read TGTGCCAGCAGCTTTGGGGGGGGCAATTTCCGGGAGCTGTTTTTT. The full variable domain, rest sourced from reference TRBV7-2 and TRBJ2-2, is GAGVSQSPSNKVTEKGKDVELRCDPISGHTALYWYRQSLGQGLEFLIYFQGNSAPDKSGLPSDRFSAERTGGSVSTLTIQRTQQEDSAVYLCASSFGGGNFRELFFGEGSRLTVL.

The gene calls are TRBV11-2 and TRBJ2-7, with D perhaps matching TRBD1 (7 bases). The CDR3 has 16 residues. The germline CDR1 and CDR2 sequences are SGHAT and FQNNGV. V was trimmed by 5 bases and J by 3 bases, leaving 20 bases between them. As DNA, the CDR3 is TGTGCCAGCAGCGCTAGAGGAGGGGGCTCACTCTACGAGCAGTACTTC. Translated: CASSARGGGSLYEQYF. Using reference TRBV11-2 and TRBJ2-7 for the parts outside the CDR3, the full variable domain is EAGVAQSPRYKIIEKRQSVAFWCNPISGHATLYWYQQILGQGPKLLIQFQNNGVVDDSQLPKDRFSAERLKGVDSTLKIQPAKLEDSAVYLCASSARGGGSLYEQYFGPGTRLTVT.

The chain carries TRBV5-4 and TRBJ2-2; D gene ambiguous. Trimming removed 0 bases at V and 0 bases at J, with 9 bases between. From germline, CDR1 is SGHNT and CDR2 YYREEE (reference sequence). The CDR3 extends over 16 amino acids. CDR3 DNA sequence: TGTGCCAGCAGCTTGGACGTTGCGGCGAACACCGGGGAGCTGTTTTTT. As protein: CASSLDVAANTGELFF.